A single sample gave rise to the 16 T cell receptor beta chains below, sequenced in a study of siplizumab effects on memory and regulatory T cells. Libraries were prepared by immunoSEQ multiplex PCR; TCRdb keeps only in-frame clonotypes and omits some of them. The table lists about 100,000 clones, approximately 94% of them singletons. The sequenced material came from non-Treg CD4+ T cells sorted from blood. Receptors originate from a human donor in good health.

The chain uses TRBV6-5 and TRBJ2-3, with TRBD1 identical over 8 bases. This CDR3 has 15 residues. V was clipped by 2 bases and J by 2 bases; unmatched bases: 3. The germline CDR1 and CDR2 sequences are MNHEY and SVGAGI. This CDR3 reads CASSYNRGSTDTQYF. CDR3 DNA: TGTGCCAGCAGTTACAACAGGGGGTCCACAGATACGCAGTATTTT.

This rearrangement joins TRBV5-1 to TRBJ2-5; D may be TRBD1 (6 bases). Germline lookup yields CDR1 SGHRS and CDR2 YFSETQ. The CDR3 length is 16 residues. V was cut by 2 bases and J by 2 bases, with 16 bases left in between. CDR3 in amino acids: CASSLGPGHGQETQYF. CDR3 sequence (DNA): TGCGCCAGCAGCTTAGGACCGGGACATGGGCAAGAGACCCAGTACTTC.

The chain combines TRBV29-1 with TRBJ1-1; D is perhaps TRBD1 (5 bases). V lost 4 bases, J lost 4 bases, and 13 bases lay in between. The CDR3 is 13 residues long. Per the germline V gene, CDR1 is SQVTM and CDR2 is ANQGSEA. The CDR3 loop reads CSVGSGLGTEAFF. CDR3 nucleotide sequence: TGCAGCGTTGGTTCAGGGTTGGGCACTGAAGCTTTCTTT.

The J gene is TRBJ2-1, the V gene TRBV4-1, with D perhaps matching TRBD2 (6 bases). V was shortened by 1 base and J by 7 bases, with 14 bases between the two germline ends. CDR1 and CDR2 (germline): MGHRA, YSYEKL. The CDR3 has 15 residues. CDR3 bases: TGCGCCAGCAGCCAAGTAAGCGCGGGGATTAATGAGCAGTTCTTC. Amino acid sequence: CASSQVSAGINEQFF.

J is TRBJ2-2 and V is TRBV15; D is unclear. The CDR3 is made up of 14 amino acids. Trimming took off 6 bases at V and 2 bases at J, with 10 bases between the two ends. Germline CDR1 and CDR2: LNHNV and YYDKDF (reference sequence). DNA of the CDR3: TGTGCCACCAGACTGGGCTCTAACACCGGGGAGCTGTTTTTT. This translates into CATRLGSNTGELFF.

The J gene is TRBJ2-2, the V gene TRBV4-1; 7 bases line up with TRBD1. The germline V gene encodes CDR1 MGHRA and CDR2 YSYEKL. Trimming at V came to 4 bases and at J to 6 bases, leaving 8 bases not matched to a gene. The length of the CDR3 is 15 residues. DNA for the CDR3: TGCGCCAGCAGCCCTCGGGACAGCCTCTCCGGGGAGCTGTTTTTT. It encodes CASSPRDSLSGELFF.

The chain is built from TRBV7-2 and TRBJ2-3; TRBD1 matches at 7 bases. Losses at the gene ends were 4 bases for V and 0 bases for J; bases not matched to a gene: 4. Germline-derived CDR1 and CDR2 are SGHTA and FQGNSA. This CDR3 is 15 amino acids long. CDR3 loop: CASSYRGTSTDTQYF. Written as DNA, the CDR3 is TGTGCCAGCAGCTACAGGGGAACTAGCACAGATACGCAGTATTTT. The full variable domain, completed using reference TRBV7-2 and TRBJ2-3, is GAGVSQSPSNKVTEKGKDVELRCDPISGHTALYWYRQSLGQGLEFLIYFQGNSAPDKSGLPSDRFSAERTGGSVSTLTIQRTQQEDSAVYLCASSYRGTSTDTQYFGPGTRLTVL.

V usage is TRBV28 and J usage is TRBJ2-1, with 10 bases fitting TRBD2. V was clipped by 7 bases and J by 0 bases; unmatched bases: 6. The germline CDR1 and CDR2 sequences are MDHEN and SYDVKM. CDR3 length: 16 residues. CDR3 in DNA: TGTGCCAGCATTCGGGCTAGCGGGAGCTCCTACAATGAGCAGTTCTTC. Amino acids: CASIRASGSSYNEQFF.

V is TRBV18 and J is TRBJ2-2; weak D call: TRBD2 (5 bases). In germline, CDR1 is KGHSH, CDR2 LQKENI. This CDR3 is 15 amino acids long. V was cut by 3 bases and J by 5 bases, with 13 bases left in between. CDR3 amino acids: CASSPLGSGTGELFF. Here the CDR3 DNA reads TGTGCCAGCTCACCGCTTGGGTCGGGAACCGGGGAGCTGTTTTTT.

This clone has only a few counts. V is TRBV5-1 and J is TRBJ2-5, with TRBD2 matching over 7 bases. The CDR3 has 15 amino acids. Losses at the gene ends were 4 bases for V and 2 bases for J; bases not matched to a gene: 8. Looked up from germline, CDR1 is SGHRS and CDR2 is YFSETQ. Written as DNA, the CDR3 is TGCGCCAGCAGCCCCGGGTCTAGCGGACAAGAGACCCAGTACTTC. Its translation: CASSPGSSGQETQYF.

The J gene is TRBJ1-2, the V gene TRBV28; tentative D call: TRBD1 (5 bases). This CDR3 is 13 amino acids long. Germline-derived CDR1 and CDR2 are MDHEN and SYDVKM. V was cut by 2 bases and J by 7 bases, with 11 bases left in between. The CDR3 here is CASSLAGPPGYTF. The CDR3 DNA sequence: TGTGCCAGCAGTTTAGCAGGGCCTCCTGGCTACACCTTC.

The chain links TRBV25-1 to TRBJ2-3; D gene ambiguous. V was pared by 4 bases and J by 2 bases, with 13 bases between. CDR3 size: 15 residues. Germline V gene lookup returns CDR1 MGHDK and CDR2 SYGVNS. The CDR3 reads CASSVNGSFTDTQYF. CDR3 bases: TGTGCCAGCAGTGTGAATGGCAGTTTCACAGATACGCAGTATTTT.

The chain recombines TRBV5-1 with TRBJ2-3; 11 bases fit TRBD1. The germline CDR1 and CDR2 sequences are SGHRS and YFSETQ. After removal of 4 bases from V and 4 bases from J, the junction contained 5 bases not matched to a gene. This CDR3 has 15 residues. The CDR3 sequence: CASSTRTGGADTQYF. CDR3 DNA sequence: TGCGCCAGCAGCACAAGGACAGGGGGCGCAGATACGCAGTATTTT.

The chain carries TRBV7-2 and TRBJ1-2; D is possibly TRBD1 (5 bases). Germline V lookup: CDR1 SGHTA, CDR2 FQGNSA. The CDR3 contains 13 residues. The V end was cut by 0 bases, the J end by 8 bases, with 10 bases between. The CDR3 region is CASSLAGGEGYTF. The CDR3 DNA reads TGTGCCAGCAGCTTAGCCGGGGGGGAAGGCTACACCTTC.

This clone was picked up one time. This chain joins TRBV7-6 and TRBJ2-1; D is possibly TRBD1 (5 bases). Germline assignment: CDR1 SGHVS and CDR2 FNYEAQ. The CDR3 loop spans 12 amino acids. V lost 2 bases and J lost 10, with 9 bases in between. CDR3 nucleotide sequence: TGTGCCAGCAGCTTAAGGACAAGGGAGCAGTTCTTC. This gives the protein CASSLRTREQFF. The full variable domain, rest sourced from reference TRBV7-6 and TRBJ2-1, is GAGVSQSPRYKVTKRGQDVALRCDPISGHVSLYWYRQALGQGPEFLTYFNYEAQQDKSGLPNDRFSAERPEGSISTLTIQRTEQRDSAMYRCASSLRTREQFFGPGTRLTVL.

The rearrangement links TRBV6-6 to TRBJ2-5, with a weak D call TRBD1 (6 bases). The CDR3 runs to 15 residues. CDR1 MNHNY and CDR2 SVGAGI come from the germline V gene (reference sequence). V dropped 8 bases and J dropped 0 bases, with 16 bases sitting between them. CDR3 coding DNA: TGTGCCAGCCGAACGGACAGAGTTTACCAAGAGACCCAGTACTTC. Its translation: CASRTDRVYQETQYF.